This passage covers 22 T cell receptor beta chains from one sample sequenced in a study of Tregs in tolerant kidney transplant recipients. Libraries were prepared by immunoSEQ multiplex PCR; TCRdb keeps only in-frame clonotypes and omits some of them. The table lists tens of thousands of clones, around 87% of them singletons. Recipients received nonmyeloablative bone marrow transplants from related graft donors, with transient mixed chimerism. Here the sequenced sample was CD4+ T cells from blood (PBMCs), taken 6 months after the transplant. These receptors all come from a human patient who received a combined kidney and bone marrow transplant. Among the T cells, some may be from the graft donor.

V gene TRBV29-1 combines with J gene TRBJ2-5, with TRBD2 as a possible D gene (6 bases). This CDR3 region has 12 residues. Trimming took off 0 bases at V and 7 bases at J, with 9 bases between the two ends. Germline V gene data show CDR1 as SQVTM and CDR2 as ANQGSEA. The CDR3 sequence is CSVEDLGGTQYF. The DNA for the CDR3 is TGCAGCGTTGAAGATCTCGGGGGGACCCAGTACTTC.

The J gene is TRBJ2-7, the V gene TRBV5-6, with D unresolved. CDR3 length equals 16 residues. V was trimmed by 3 bases and J by 0 bases, leaving 16 bases between them. Germline values: CDR1 SGHDT, CDR2 YYEEEE. CDR3 nucleotides: TGTGCCAGCAGCTCTGATTTGCAGTCCTCCTCCTACGAGCAGTACTTC. Translated: CASSSDLQSSSYEQYF.

The chain carries TRBV6-5 and TRBJ2-3, with 8 bases fitting TRBD1. V lost 2 bases and J lost 11; bases outside the gene matches: 9. This CDR3 region has 14 residues. Germline V lookup: CDR1 MNHEY, CDR2 SVGAGI. This CDR3 reads CASSYGPRDRRQYF. The DNA for the CDR3 is TGTGCCAGCAGTTACGGCCCTAGGGACAGGCGGCAGTATTTT.

This chain joins TRBV5-6 and TRBJ1-1; 8 nucleotides agree with TRBD1. The CDR3 contains 13 residues. The germline gives CDR1 SGHDT, CDR2 YYEEEE. Trimming at V came to 2 bases and at J to 7 bases, leaving 4 bases not matched to a gene. CDR3 residues: CASSFPGGIEAFF. The CDR3 DNA follows: TGTGCCAGCAGCTTCCCAGGGGGCATTGAAGCTTTCTTT.

This chain joins TRBV27 and TRBJ1-2; D is unclear. This CDR3 is built from 13 residues. Trimming left V 3 bases short and J 4 bases short, with 9 bases between. CDR1 and CDR2 from the germline V gene are MNHEY and SMNVEV (reference sequence). The CDR3 region is CASSFPEGYGYTF. The DNA for the CDR3 is TGTGCCAGCAGTTTCCCGGAGGGCTATGGCTACACCTTC.

The V call is TRBV5-1, the J call TRBJ2-2, with 14 bases matching TRBD2. With 7 bases clipped from V and 6 bases from J, the junction kept 5 bases outside the gene matches. CDR1 is SGHRS, CDR2 YFSETQ, per germline. The CDR3 has 15 residues. CDR3 amino acids: CASQTSGGAAGELFF. DNA of the CDR3: TGCGCCAGCCAGACTAGCGGGGGGGCCGCCGGGGAGCTGTTTTTT.

V gene TRBV2 combines with J gene TRBJ1-2; 9 bases line up with TRBD1. V lost 9 bases, J lost 4 bases, and 6 bases stayed unmatched. The length of the CDR3 is 13 residues. The germline CDR1 and CDR2 sequences are SNHLY and FYNNEI. The CDR3 spells CARKTGGGYGYTF. In nucleotides, the CDR3 is TGTGCCAGAAAGACAGGGGGTGGCTATGGCTACACCTTC.

This chain uses TRBV2 with TRBJ2-5, with D maybe TRBD2 (5 bases). The CDR3 is made up of 15 amino acids. The germline V and J ends were trimmed by 10 bases and 4 bases, with 22 bases remaining between them. CDR1 SNHLY and CDR2 FYNNEI come from the germline V gene. CDR3 region: CAKANSVGSPETQYF. The DNA for the CDR3 is TGTGCCAAAGCAAATTCGGTGGGGAGTCCAGAGACCCAGTACTTC.

This clone was detected only once. The rearrangement uses TRBV11-2 and TRBJ2-7; 8 bases align to TRBD2. The CDR3 runs to 14 residues. V shed 3 bases, J shed 4 bases, and the junction held 5 bases outside the gene matches. Per the germline V gene, CDR1 is SGHAT and CDR2 is FQNNGV. The CDR3 DNA reads TGTGCCAGCAGCTTGACGGGGGGGTTGTACGAGCAGTACTTC. This encodes CASSLTGGLYEQYF. Complete variable domain (other parts from reference TRBV11-2 and TRBJ2-7): EAGVAQSPRYKIIEKRQSVAFWCNPISGHATLYWYQQILGQGPKLLIQFQNNGVVDDSQLPKDRFSAERLKGVDSTLKIQPAKLEDSAVYLCASSLTGGLYEQYFGPGTRLTVT.

This clone was counted once. This rearrangement joins TRBV6-1 to TRBJ1-2; D gene uncertain. Germline values: CDR1 MNHNS, CDR2 SASEGT. This CDR3 has 13 residues. Trimming took off 1 base at V and 4 bases at J, with 7 bases between the two ends. CDR3 residues: CASSEGRGYGYTF. CDR3 DNA sequence: TGTGCCAGCAGTGAAGGTCGGGGCTATGGCTACACCTTC.

The sample holds a few counts of this clone. This chain connects TRBV6-6 to TRBJ1-5; D is uncertain. CDR1 MNHNY and CDR2 SVGAGI come from the germline V gene (reference sequence). V lost 4 bases and J 2 bases, leaving 12 bases between the germline ends. The CDR3 extends over 15 amino acids. The CDR3 is CASSSRGRGNQPQHF. CDR3 coding DNA: TGTGCCAGCAGTTCCCGCGGTCGGGGCAATCAGCCCCAGCATTTT.

The chain uses TRBV7-2 and TRBJ1-2, with D maybe TRBD1 (5 bases). The CDR3 covers 15 residues. The V gene's germline CDR1 is SGHTA and CDR2 FQGNSA. The V end lost 1 base, the J end lost 4 bases, and 13 bases lay between the germline ends. Here the CDR3 DNA reads TGTGCCAGCAGCTTAGGGACAATAGGCGGCTATGGCTACACCTTC. Translation gives CASSLGTIGGYGYTF.

The chain has TRBV6-5 and TRBJ2-1; 7 nucleotides agree with TRBD2. CDR3 length: 14 residues. J was trimmed by 6 bases and V by 3 bases; bases with no gene match: 5. Germline CDR1 and CDR2: MNHEY and SVGAGI. The CDR3 DNA reads TGTGCCAGCAGTTATCGAGGGACTATCAATGAGCAGTTCTTC. It translates to CASSYRGTINEQFF.

This chain joins TRBV19 and TRBJ2-7; TRBD1 matches 7 bases. This CDR3 comprises 15 residues. Germline V gene data show CDR1 as LNHDA and CDR2 as SQIVND (reference sequence). V shed 5 bases and J 3 bases; nucleotides not matched to a gene: 10. DNA of the CDR3: TGTGCCAGTAGTGCCTCCCCGGGACAGAGCTACGAGCAGTACTTC. As protein: CASSASPGQSYEQYF.

The chain links TRBV4-3 to TRBJ2-7; D is undetermined. Germline assignment: CDR1 LGHNA and CDR2 YSLEER. V gave up 0 bases and J gave up 7 bases, with 13 bases separating them. The CDR3 extends over 14 amino acids. The CDR3 is CASSQEHRAREQYF. DNA for the CDR3: TGCGCCAGCAGCCAAGAGCACCGAGCTAGGGAGCAGTACTTC.

CDR3 sequence (DNA): TGTGCCAGCAGCCCCTCATTGACCGGGACAGGGTCAGAGACCCAGTACTTC. Translation gives CASSPSLTGTGSETQYF. The rearrangement uses TRBV11-3 and TRBJ2-5; 9 bases fit TRBD1. This CDR3 has 17 residues. Germline values: CDR1 SGHNT, CDR2 YENEEA. V gave up 5 bases and J gave up 4 bases; unmatched junction bases: 14.

This clone was found once. The chain recombines TRBV19 with TRBJ2-1, with D possibly TRBD1 on 6 matching bases. The germline V gene has CDR1 LNHDA and CDR2 SQIVND (reference sequence). The CDR3 is 14 residues long. Trimming cost V 5 bases and J 1 base, with 9 bases left between them. CDR3: CASSADSSYNEQFF. CDR3 nucleotide sequence: TGTGCCAGTAGTGCGGACAGTTCCTACAATGAGCAGTTCTTC.

V is TRBV21-1 and J is TRBJ2-7; TRBD1 reflects the table's D call only, with no check against the DNA. TRBV21-1 is deemed a pseudogene. The CDR3 extends over 16 amino acids. The CDR3 DNA sequence: TGTGCCAGCAGCAAAGAAGGGGACAGGGGGCTCCACGAGCAGTACTTC. The encoded protein is CASSKEGDRGLHEQYF.

The CDR3 region is CASSLRGGPQETQYF. CDR3 coding DNA: TGTGCCAGCAGCTTACGAGGGGGCCCTCAAGAGACCCAGTACTTC. The chain combines TRBV7-2 with TRBJ2-5; the match to TRBD1 covers 7 bases. Germline V gene data show CDR1 as SGHTA and CDR2 as FQGNSA. The CDR3 totals 15 residues. Trimming removed 2 bases from V and 2 bases from J; junction bases left unmatched: 5.

V and J are TRBV19 and TRBJ2-1; 8 bases are a match to TRBD1. Germline CDR1 and CDR2: LNHDA and SQIVND (reference sequence). CDR3 length: 15 amino acids. V dropped 1 base and J dropped 8; count of bases not matched to a gene: 7. This CDR3 reads CASSIARGLLDEQFF. The CDR3 nucleotides are TGTGCCAGTAGTATAGCCAGGGGGCTATTAGATGAGCAGTTCTTC.

A few counts support this clone. This chain uses TRBV4-1 with TRBJ1-4, with D unresolved. Germline-derived CDR1 and CDR2 are MGHRA and YSYEKL. CDR3 length equals 14 residues. V was pared by 6 bases and J by 4 bases, with 12 bases between. The CDR3 loop reads CASRIVGGNEKLFF. The CDR3, as DNA: TGCGCCAGCAGAATAGTAGGAGGTAATGAAAAACTGTTTTTT.

CDR3 in amino acids: CAGQREGRAETQYF. In nucleotides, the CDR3 is TGTGCCGGACAGCGGGAGGGCCGGGCGGAGACCCAGTACTTC. The rearrangement uses TRBV7-8 and TRBJ2-5, with 10 bases that match TRBD2. Germline values: CDR1 SGHVS, CDR2 FQNEAQ. V shed 11 bases, J shed 5 bases, and the junction held 11 bases outside the gene matches. This CDR3 region has 14 residues.